Each of the 25 T cell receptor beta chains below was sequenced from the same sample in a study of blood T cell repertoires in COVID-19. Clones were read by immunoSEQ multiplex PCR, and TCRdb kept only the in-frame ones, dropping some. Found here are about 190,000 clones, around three quarters of them singletons; the top ten hold approximately 16%. Sequences were obtained from PBMCs or T cells enriched from blood (not recorded which). These receptors were collected from a woman aged 45-60 years with acute COVID-19.

The chain combines TRBV4-2 with TRBJ2-3; D is unclear. Trimming left V 6 bases short and J 0 bases short, with 16 bases between. CDR3 length: 16 residues. Looked up from germline, CDR1 is LGHNA and CDR2 is YNFKEQ. CDR3 sequence reads: CASSPSERSSTDTQYF. CDR3 nucleotides: TGTGCCAGCAGTCCGAGTGAGCGTTCTAGCACAGATACGCAGTATTTT.

This clone is a singleton in its sample. The chain joins TRBV19 to TRBJ1-5; D is undetermined. V was pared by 8 bases and J by 1 base, with 21 bases between. Looked up from germline, CDR1 is LNHDA and CDR2 is SQIVND (reference sequence). The CDR3 is 17 residues long. For the CDR3, the DNA is TGTGCCAGTGCTCAGCCGGGGAATGAGATGAGCAATCAGCCCCAGCATTTT. It specifies CASAQPGNEMSNQPQHF.

The J gene is TRBJ2-5, the V gene TRBV6-6, with D maybe TRBD1 (5 bases). The V and J ends lost 6 bases and 5 bases respectively, with 13 bases between them. This CDR3 has 13 amino acids. Germline CDR1 reads MNHNY; CDR2 reads SVGAGI (reference sequence). CDR3 bases: TGTGCCAGCAGCCAGAGTTACAGGGAGACCCAGTACTTC. It is translated as CASSQSYRETQYF.

The genes are TRBV24-1 and TRBJ1-5, with TRBD1 matching over 10 bases. Germline CDR1 KGHDR, CDR2 SFDVKD. The J segment lost 7 bases and the V segment lost 4 bases, leaving 15 bases of the junction unmatched. The CDR3 totals 18 residues. CDR3 sequence reads: CATSDHSRDRGLWQPQHF. The CDR3, as DNA: TGTGCCACCAGTGACCATTCCCGTGACAGGGGGCTCTGGCAGCCCCAGCATTTT.

This clone was counted only a few times. The rearrangement uses TRBV7-8 and TRBJ1-6; TRBD1 agrees at 7 bases. The CDR3 contains 14 residues. The germline V gene has CDR1 SGHVS and CDR2 FQNEAQ. The V and J ends lost 5 bases and 3 bases, in that order; junction bases with no gene match: 1. CDR3 protein: CASSRQGYNSPLHF. The CDR3 DNA is TGTGCCAGCAGCCGACAGGGCTATAATTCACCCCTCCACTTT.

V and J are TRBV7-9 and TRBJ2-4, with 8 bases that match TRBD1. J lost 1 base, V lost 1 base, and 12 bases had no gene match. Germline V gene data show CDR1 as SEHNR and CDR2 as FQNEAQ (reference sequence). This CDR3 contains 19 residues. Here the CDR3 reads CASSLVLKFRQGAKNIQYF. The CDR3 region has the DNA TGTGCCAGCAGCTTAGTTTTGAAATTCCGACAGGGGGCCAAAAACATTCAGTACTTC.

This clone was seen a handful of times. The rearrangement joins TRBV6-9 to TRBJ1-1, with D perhaps TRBD1 (5 bases). Trimming took 2 bases from V and 2 from J, leaving 15 bases between them. The CDR3 is 16 amino acids. Germline CDR1 is MNHGY and CDR2 is SVAAGI. The CDR3 protein is CASSYRRGGRNTEAFF. The CDR3 DNA reads TGTGCCAGCAGTTATAGGAGGGGTGGTAGAAACACTGAAGCTTTCTTT.

The chain employs TRBV5-5 and TRBJ1-5; D unresolved. The CDR3 covers 15 residues. CDR1 and CDR2 from the germline V gene are SGHKS and YYEKEE (reference sequence). V dropped 2 bases and J dropped 7 bases, with 16 bases sitting between them. CDR3 amino acids: CASSFDNASRQPQHF. CDR3 nucleotide sequence: TGTGCCAGCAGCTTTGACAACGCCTCCCGGCAGCCCCAGCATTTT.

This clone was seen more than once but under ten times. The J gene is TRBJ1-4, the V gene TRBV6-5, with TRBD1 identical over 11 bases. The DNA end lines up better with TRBJ2-2; the J call may be wrong. This CDR3 has 14 amino acids. Per the germline V gene, CDR1 is MNHEY and CDR2 is SVGAGI. Written as DNA, the CDR3 is TGTGCCAGCACCCCGGGACAGGGGGTCTCGGAGCTGTTTTTT. It yields the protein CASTPGQGVSELFF.

The chain uses TRBV5-1 and TRBJ1-1; maybe TRBD1 (5 bases). Germline V CDR1 and CDR2: SGHRS, YFSETQ. V lost 7 bases to trimming and J lost 4 bases, with 14 bases between them. CDR3 length: 13 residues. The CDR3 region has the DNA TGCGCCAGCCAAATGGGGCTGGGCACTGAAGCTTTCTTT. It is translated as CASQMGLGTEAFF.

This chain links TRBV6-1 with TRBJ2-3; 10 nucleotides line up with TRBD2. The CDR3 contains 18 residues. Trimming removed 3 bases from V and 6 bases from J; junction bases left unmatched: 15. Per germline, CDR1 MNHNS and CDR2 SASEGT. The CDR3 DNA is TGTGCCAGCAGTGAGAGTCTAGCGGGGGCGACTCGTCCCGATACGCAGTATTTT. Translating gives CASSESLAGATRPDTQYF.

The chain couples TRBV5-1 to TRBJ1-1, with 7 bases aligning to TRBD1. CDR1 SGHRS and CDR2 YFSETQ come from the germline V gene. V gave up 4 bases and J gave up 9 bases; unmatched junction bases: 6. The CDR3 has 12 residues. The CDR3 nucleotides read TGCGCCAGCAGCACCGGGACAGCCCAAGCTTTCTTT. This encodes CASSTGTAQAFF.

The chain is built from TRBV10-3 and TRBJ1-2; TRBD1 aligns across 7 bases. The germline V gene has CDR1 ENHRY and CDR2 SYGVKD. There are 15 residues in the CDR3. V lost 7 bases, J lost 2 bases, and 10 bases stayed unmatched. CDR3 DNA sequence: TGTGCCATCACCAGGGACAGCTCCCCGAACTATGGCTACACCTTC. This codes for CAITRDSSPNYGYTF.

There are a few counts of this clone. The V and J genes are TRBV29-1 and TRBJ2-3; 7 bases fit TRBD1. V was pared by 6 bases and J by 2 bases, with 8 bases of the junction left unmatched. Germline assignment: CDR1 SQVTM and CDR2 ANQGSEA. The CDR3 runs 14 residues. CDR3 amino acids: CSVKDRWATDTQYF. In DNA form, the CDR3 reads TGCAGCGTGAAGGACAGGTGGGCCACAGATACGCAGTATTTT.

This chain links TRBV18 with TRBJ1-1; TRBD1 agrees at 8 bases. The CDR3 is made up of 16 amino acids. Trimming removed 4 bases from V and 10 bases from J; junction bases left unmatched: 17. The germline V gene encodes CDR1 KGHSH and CDR2 LQKENI. The CDR3 loop is CASSLSRDRSSGGAFF. In nucleotides, the CDR3 is TGTGCCAGCTCACTTTCCCGGGACAGGTCCTCGGGAGGAGCTTTCTTT.

The CDR3 region has the DNA TGTGCCAGCAGCCTAGGGACAGGAGTTAGCTATGGCTACACCTTC. Encoded protein: CASSLGTGVSYGYTF. The V gene is TRBV28, the J gene TRBJ1-2, with 8 bases that match TRBD1. V shed 6 bases and J 4 bases; nucleotides not matched to a gene: 10. From germline, CDR1 is MDHEN and CDR2 SYDVKM. This CDR3 has 15 residues.

This clone was counted a few times. The chain has TRBV5-8 and TRBJ1-1; no clear D gene. CDR1 and CDR2 from the germline V gene are SGHTS and YDEGEE. Trimming stripped 2 bases from V and 9 bases from J, with 14 bases between. This CDR3 contains 13 residues. CDR3 loop: CASSFSTPPKAFF. For the CDR3, the DNA is TGTGCCAGCAGCTTTTCAACGCCCCCTAAAGCTTTCTTT.

This chain joins TRBV3-1 (or the pseudogene TRBV3-2) and TRBJ1-5, with 11 bases matching TRBD1. CDR3 length: 16 residues. CDR1 and CDR2 from the germline V gene are LGHDT and YNNKEL (reference sequence). J was trimmed by 5 bases and V by 2 bases; bases with no gene match: 5. The CDR3 here is CASSQRPGQGDQPQHF. The CDR3 DNA reads TGTGCCAGCAGCCAACGCCCGGGACAGGGGGATCAGCCCCAGCATTTT.

V gene TRBV16 combines with J gene TRBJ2-1, with 10 bases lining up with TRBD1. CDR1 KGHSY and CDR2 FQNENV come from the germline V gene. The CDR3 length is 15 residues. With 3 bases clipped from V and 7 bases from J, the junction kept 6 bases outside the gene matches. The DNA for the CDR3 is TGTGCCAGCAGCCAGGGGGACAGGGGACTTAATGAGCAGTTCTTC. The encoded protein is CASSQGDRGLNEQFF.

The CDR3, as DNA: TGTGCCAGCAGCGTAAGCGGATCCCTCTATGGCTACACCTTC. Protein sequence: CASSVSGSLYGYTF. This chain uses TRBV9 with TRBJ1-2; D is uncertain. Germline V gives CDR1 SGDLS, CDR2 YYNGEE. The CDR3 runs to 14 residues. The V end lost 1 base, the J end lost 4 bases, and 11 bases lay between the germline ends.

V and J are TRBV19 and TRBJ1-6; the D gene is possibly TRBD1 (6 bases). Per germline, CDR1 LNHDA and CDR2 SQIVND (reference sequence). This CDR3 spans 14 amino acids. V lost 7 bases to trimming and J lost 4 bases, with 11 bases between them. In DNA form, the CDR3 reads TGTGCCAGTACCCAGGGGAATTATAATTCACCCCTCCACTTT. Encoded protein: CASTQGNYNSPLHF.

The chain employs TRBV9 and TRBJ1-5; 10 nucleotides line up with TRBD1. Germline-derived CDR1 and CDR2 are SGDLS and YYNGEE. V was pared by 4 bases and J by 7 bases, with 8 bases of the junction left unmatched. The CDR3 totals 15 residues. The CDR3 nucleotides read TGTGCCAGCAGCCCTGGGACAGGGGAGGGACAGCCCCAGCATTTT. Translated: CASSPGTGEGQPQHF.

The chain uses TRBV7-2 and TRBJ2-5, with D possibly being TRBD2 (5 bases). CDR1 SGHTA and CDR2 FQGNSA come from the germline V gene. Trimming pared 3 bases from V and 1 base from J, leaving 15 bases between. The CDR3 runs to 16 residues. Here the CDR3 DNA reads TGTGCCAGCAGCTTTGCCTTAGGTCGGGGCCAAGAGACCCAGTACTTC. It yields the protein CASSFALGRGQETQYF.

This clone was detected only a few times. The rearrangement links TRBV3-1 (or the pseudogene TRBV3-2) to TRBJ2-3; D remains ambiguous. The V and J ends lost 4 bases and 1 base respectively, with 9 bases between them. This CDR3 comprises 14 residues. Germline V CDR1 and CDR2: LGHDT, YNNKEL (reference sequence). The CDR3, as DNA: TGTGCCAGCAGCCCGTCGTCGGGCACAGATACGCAGTATTTT. Residues: CASSPSSGTDTQYF.

The V gene is TRBV4-3, the J gene TRBJ1-3; D is possibly TRBD1 (5 bases). Germline V lookup: CDR1 LGHNA, CDR2 YSLEER. CDR3 length: 17 amino acids. The V gene lost 2 bases and the J gene lost 1 base, with 15 bases spanning the gap. The CDR3 region is CASSQNPLGGSGNTIYF. CDR3 DNA: TGCGCCAGCAGCCAAAATCCCTTGGGGGGGTCTGGAAACACCATATATTTT.